Detailed here is one T cell receptor beta chain. Amplification used 60 Vbeta primers and 13 Jbeta primers. Generated by immunoSEQ multiplex PCR, the TCRdb table keeps only in-frame clones and is missing some. This table holds about 130,000 clones, 80% to 85% found once. Germline V gene data show CDR1 as WNHNN and CDR2 as SYGVQD (reference sequence). Trimming pared 6 bases from V and 7 bases from J, leaving 15 bases between. The CDR3 spans 13 residues. The data derive from a study of cytomegalovirus exposure and HLA in healthy donors. This clonotype was sampled from a man aged 18 to 30 in good health and CMV-seronegative. The gene calls are TRBV10-1 and TRBJ1-1; a weak D match, TRBD1 (5 bases). Sequencing was done on a sample of PBMCs. The CDR3 DNA sequence: TGCGCCAGCAGCGACGCGGGACGGATTGAAGCTTTCTTT. It codes for CASSDAGRIEAFF.